The T cell receptor beta chain described here comes from a study of graft-versus-host responses after intestinal transplantation. The V gene's germline CDR1 is SEHNR and CDR2 FQNEAQ (reference sequence). After removal of 5 bases from V and 12 bases from J, the junction contained 10 bases not matched to a gene. This CDR3 has 13 residues. This clone came up a few times. The researchers put some 200,000 CFSE-labeled responder cells into plates with some 200,000 irradiated, violet-dye-labeled stimulator cells. Following the reaction, CD3+CD4+ and CD3+CD8+ responders that were proliferating and CFSE-low underwent sorting. Broader study findings: High graft-versus-host to host-versus-graft clonal ratios were found in allografts of patients who had graft-donor T cell macrochimerism. Peak circulating GvH clone levels tracked with early post-transplant HvG declines.

The protocol was immunoSEQ multiplex PCR, while the TCRdb copy is restricted to in-frame clones and leaves out a portion. The sample consists of 6,500 to 7,500 clones, about 30% of them appearing once. This TCR derives from a human patient who was an organ donor for intestinal transplantation. This chain uses TRBV7-9 with TRBJ1-1; TRBD1 agrees at 9 bases. The source was alloreactive CD4+ T cells from a mixed lymphocyte reaction culture, collected before transplantation. Subset indicated: CFSE-low proliferating T cells sorted from approximately 6-day pre-transplant mixed lymphocyte reaction (GvH or HvG direction). The DNA for the CDR3 is TGTGCCAGCAGCCCCCAGGGACAGGGAGGATCTTTCTTT. Translated, it gives CASSPQGQGGSFF. Together with reference TRBV7-9 and TRBJ1-1, the CDR3 gives the full variable domain: DTGVSQNPRHKITKRGQNVTFRCDPISEHNRLYWYRQTLGQGPEFLTYFQNEAQLEKSRLLSDRFSAERPKGSFSTLEIQRTEQGDSAMYLCASSPQGQGGSFFGQGTRLTVV.